Included here is one T cell receptor (beta chain) sequence, with context. This clonotype was counted only a few times. Its antigen remains unidentified. The record has no base qualities; no much larger clone is one base away. Library creation used 5' RACE. TCRdb lists the instrument as Illumina HiSeq 2500. A second PCR of about 6 to 11 cycles was run with a J-beta primer mix and a sample-barcoded 5' primer. A template-switch 5' adaptor carrying 12 random nucleotides introduced a unique molecular identifier onto each TCR beta cDNA molecule. Each sample yielded at least 2.5 million CDR3-containing paired-end reads. All of the RNA was converted into first-strand cDNA using the Mint cDNA synthesis kit, with a TRBC-specific oligonucleotide serving as the primer. Following uracil-DNA glycosylase treatment, a first 18-cycle PCR with universal primers M1SS and BC2_uni_R was performed on all cDNA. As for the authors' bioinformatics: For normalization, 1 million high-quality reads, each with a distinct molecular identifier, were randomly selected from each sample. Reads with shared molecular identifiers were discarded instead of being binned into consensus sequences. MiTCR, run with a Q25 quality threshold and the strictest error-elimination algorithm, handled CDR3 identification, clonotype clustering and error correction. A nonparametric unseen species model with Euler transformation was used to estimate lower-bound total TCR beta diversity. The public reads were reanalyzed by TCRdb: fastp trimming at Q25, MiXCR alignment, in-frame beta chains only. For every CDR3 protein sequence, its rows merge into one entry that carries the most common genes and DNA. TCRdb's processing, not the authors', yielded these V and J calls. The sample data list about 570,000 distinct CDR3 sequences, and 27% of these were observed just once. Together, the top ten hold about a fifth of the sample.

The entry originates in a study of blood T cells in healthy people across ages (dated by TCRdb to about 2015). Notes on the research overall: Template switching captured roughly one uniquely barcoded TCR beta cDNA molecule per two T cells in model experiments. To avoid experimental bias, donors of different ages were distributed randomly across sequencing lanes. The donors were split into four age groups: young (average 16 years), middle-aged (nearly 40), aged (62) and long-lived (about 82). For two donors (one aged 18 to 30 and one aged 80 or older), the study analyzed two additional independent replicas of 1 million unique cDNA reads from the same blood draw. Using deep sequencing normalized with unique cDNA molecular identifiers, the study measured how TCR beta repertoire diversity changes with age. Study-wide findings and limitations: There was a strong correlation between observed TCR beta diversity and the percentage of naive T cells measured by flow cytometry. Since profiling was done on bulk unsorted PBMCs, naive and antigen-experienced compartments could not be conclusively compared. Estimates of total diversity from one million sequenced T cells were regarded as lower bounds and underestimates. Because donor CMV infection status was unknown, age-related changes in expanded clonotypes were potentially confounded. As age increased, observed TCR beta diversity per million T cells dropped in a roughly linear way, and a significant reduction was already evident by age 40. The long-lived group showed more naive CD4+ T cells, fewer expanded clones and increased TCR diversity than the aged group, suggesting age selection.

The 35 to 40 donors, aged roughly 6 to 100 years, were systemically healthy Caucasian individuals from Russia. Around 9.9 milliliters of peripheral blood were collected from each donor into EDTA-treated Vacutainer tubes. Ficoll-Paque density-gradient centrifugation was used to isolate PBMCs, with at least 6 million obtained per sample. Total RNA was extracted from PBMCs with Trizol reagent, with at least 5.5 micrograms obtained per sample. For every donor, an aliquot of PBMCs went through flow cytometry to measure the percentages of naive CD45RAhigh/CD27high T cells. The germline V end is reduced by 3 bases and the J end by 11 bases; junction bases left unmatched: 18. Spanning cysteine to phenylalanine, the CDR3 consists of 16 amino acids. Kept here is only the CDR3 DNA, which spans 48 bases and is read in frame from base 1. Via the germline V gene, CDR1 is SGHTA and CDR2 FQGNSA.

This sequence originates from a woman in her seventies in good health. The receptor chain draws on TRBV7-2 and TRBJ2-5; the junction holds 7 bases that match TRBD1. The sample was blood. The DNA reads as follows: TGTGCCAGCAGCTTCCTCTTCGGGTCAGGGGGTACAAAGCAGTACTTC. Its amino acids are CASSFLFGSGGTKQYF.